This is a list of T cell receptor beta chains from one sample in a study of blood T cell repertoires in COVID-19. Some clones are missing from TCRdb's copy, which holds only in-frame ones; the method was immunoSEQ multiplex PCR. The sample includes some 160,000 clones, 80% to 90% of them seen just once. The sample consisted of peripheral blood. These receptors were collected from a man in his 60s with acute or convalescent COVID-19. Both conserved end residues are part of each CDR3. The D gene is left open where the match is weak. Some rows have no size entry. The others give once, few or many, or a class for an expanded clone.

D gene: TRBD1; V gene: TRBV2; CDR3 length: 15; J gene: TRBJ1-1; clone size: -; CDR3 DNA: TGTGCCAGCAGTACCACCGCGGGACAGGGAGCTGAAGCTTTCTTT; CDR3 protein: CASSTTAGQGAEAFF
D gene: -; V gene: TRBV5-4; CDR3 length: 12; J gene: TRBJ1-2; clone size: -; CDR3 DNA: TGTGCCAGCAGTTATCAGGGTCGCGGCTACACCTTC; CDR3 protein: CASSYQGRGYTF
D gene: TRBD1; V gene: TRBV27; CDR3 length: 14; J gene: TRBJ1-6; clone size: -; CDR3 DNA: TGTGCCAGCAGCCTACAGGGGGCGCGTTCACCCCTCCACTTT; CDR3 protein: CASSLQGARSPLHF
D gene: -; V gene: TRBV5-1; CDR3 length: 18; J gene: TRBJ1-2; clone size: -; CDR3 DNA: TGCGCCAGCAGCCCCCCGCAAGGCCGCGCGCAGGGAAACTATGGCTACACCTTC; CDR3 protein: CASSPPQGRAQGNYGYTF
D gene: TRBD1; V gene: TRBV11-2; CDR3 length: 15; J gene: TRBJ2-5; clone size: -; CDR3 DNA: TGTGCCAGCAGCATCCAGGGGGCTAGGGTGGAGACCCAGTACTTC; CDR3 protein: CASSIQGARVETQYF
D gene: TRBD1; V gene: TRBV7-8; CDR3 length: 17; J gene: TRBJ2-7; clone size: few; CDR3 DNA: TGTGCCAGCAGCTTAGGAAGAGGGACAGGGGTTTTCTACGAGCAGTACTTC; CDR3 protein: CASSLGRGTGVFYEQYF
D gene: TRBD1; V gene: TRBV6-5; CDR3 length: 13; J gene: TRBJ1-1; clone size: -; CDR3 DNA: TGTGCCAGCACTCGACAGGGAGGCACTGAAGCTTTCTTT; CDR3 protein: CASTRQGGTEAFF
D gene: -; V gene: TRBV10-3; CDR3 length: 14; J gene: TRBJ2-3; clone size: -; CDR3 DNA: TGTGCCATCAGTGAGCACTATAGCACAGATACGCAGTATTTT; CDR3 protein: CAISEHYSTDTQYF
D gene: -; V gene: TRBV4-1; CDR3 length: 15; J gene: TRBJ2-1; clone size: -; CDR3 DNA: TGCGCCAGCAGCCAAGGACCAAGCGAGTACAATGAGCAGTTCTTC; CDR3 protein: CASSQGPSEYNEQFF
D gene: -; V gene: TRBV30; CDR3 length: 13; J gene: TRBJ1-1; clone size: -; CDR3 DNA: TGTGCCTGGGACTACCTGGGGAACACTGAAGCTTTCTTT; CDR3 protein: CAWDYLGNTEAFF
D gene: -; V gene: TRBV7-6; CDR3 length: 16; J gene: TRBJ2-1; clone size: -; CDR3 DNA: TGTGCCAGCAGCTTAGAACCCAGGGTAGGTGGCAATGAGCAGTTCTTC; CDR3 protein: CASSLEPRVGGNEQFF
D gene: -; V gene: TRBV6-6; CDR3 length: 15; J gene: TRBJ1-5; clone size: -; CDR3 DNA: TGTGCCAGCAGTTACTCGGGGGGTAGCAATCAGCCCCAGCATTTT; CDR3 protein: CASSYSGGSNQPQHF
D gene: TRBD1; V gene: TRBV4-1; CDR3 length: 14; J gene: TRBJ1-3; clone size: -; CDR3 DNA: TGCGCCAGCAGCCAAGGCGGGACAGGGGGCCCCCTCGGTTTT; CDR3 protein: CASSQGGTGGPLGF
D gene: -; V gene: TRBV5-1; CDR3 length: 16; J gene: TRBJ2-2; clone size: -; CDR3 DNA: TGCGCCAGCAGCGCGGCTCAGGGGCGGGTCACCGGGGAGCTGTTTTTT; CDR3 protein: CASSAAQGRVTGELFF
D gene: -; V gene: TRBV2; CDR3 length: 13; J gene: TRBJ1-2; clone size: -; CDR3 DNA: TGTGCCAGCAGTGATGGGGGGGGCGATGGCTACACCTTC; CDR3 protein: CASSDGGGDGYTF
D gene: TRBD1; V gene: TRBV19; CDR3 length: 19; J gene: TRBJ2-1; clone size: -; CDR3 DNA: TGTGCCAGTAGTATACGGGGGACAGGTGCTATTAGCTCCTACAATGAGCAGTTCTTC; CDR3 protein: CASSIRGTGAISSYNEQFF
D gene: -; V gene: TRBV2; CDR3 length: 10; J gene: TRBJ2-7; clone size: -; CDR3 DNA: TGTGCCAGCAGTGAGATTGTACTCTACTTC; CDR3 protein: CASSEIVLYF
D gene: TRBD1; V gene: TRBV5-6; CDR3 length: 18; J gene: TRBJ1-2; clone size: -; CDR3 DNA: TGTGCCAGCAGCTTGCGTAGGACAGGGACCGTCCACGGCTATGGCTACACCTTC; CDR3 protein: CASSLRRTGTVHGYGYTF
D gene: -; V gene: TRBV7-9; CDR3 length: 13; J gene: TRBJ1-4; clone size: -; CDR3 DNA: TGTGCCAGCGAGAGGGGGGGCAATGAAAAACTGTTTTTT; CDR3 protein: CASERGGNEKLFF
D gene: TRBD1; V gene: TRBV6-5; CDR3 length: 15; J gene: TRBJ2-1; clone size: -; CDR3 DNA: TGTGCCAGCAGGGCCGGGACAGGGAAGGAAGATGAGCAGTTCTTC; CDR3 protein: CASRAGTGKEDEQFF
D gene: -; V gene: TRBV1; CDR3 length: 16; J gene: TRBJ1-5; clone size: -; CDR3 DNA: TGCACCAGCAGCCAAGGATGGCTGGCAGTACGACAGCCCCAGCATTTT; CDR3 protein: CTSSQGWLAVRQPQHF
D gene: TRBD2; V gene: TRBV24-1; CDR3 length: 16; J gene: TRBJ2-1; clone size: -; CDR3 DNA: TGTGCCACCAGTGATTTCACCCGCGGGTCGGGGGGTGAGCAGTTCTTC; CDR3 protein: CATSDFTRGSGGEQFF
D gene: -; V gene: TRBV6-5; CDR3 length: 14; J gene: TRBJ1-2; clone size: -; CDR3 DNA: TGTGCCAGCAGATCCCGGCCGCGGGGGGGAGGCTACACCTTC; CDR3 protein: CASRSRPRGGGYTF
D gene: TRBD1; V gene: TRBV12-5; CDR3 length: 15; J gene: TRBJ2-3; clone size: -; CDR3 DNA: TGTGCTAGTGGTGGGGGACAGCGATACACAGATACGCAGTATTTT; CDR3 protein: CASGGGQRYTDTQYF
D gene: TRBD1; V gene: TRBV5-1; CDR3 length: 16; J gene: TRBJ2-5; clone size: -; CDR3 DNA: TGCGCCAGCAGGAGGGGGACAGGGAGACTCCAAGAGACCCAGTACTTC; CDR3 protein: CASRRGTGRLQETQYF
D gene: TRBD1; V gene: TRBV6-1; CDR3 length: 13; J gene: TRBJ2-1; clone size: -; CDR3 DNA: TGTGCCAGCAGTGACCCTGGACAGGATGAGCAGTTCTTC; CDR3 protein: CASSDPGQDEQFF
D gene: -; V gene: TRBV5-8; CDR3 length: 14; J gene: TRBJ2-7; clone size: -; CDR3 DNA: TGTGCCAGCAGCCAAATAGGAGGGGTGGACGAGCAGTACTTC; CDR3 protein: CASSQIGGVDEQYF
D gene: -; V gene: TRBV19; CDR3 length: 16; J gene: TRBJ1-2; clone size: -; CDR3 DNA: TGTGCCAGTACCGAAGGTATAGGGGCGCTTACCTATGGCTACACCTTC; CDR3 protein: CASTEGIGALTYGYTF
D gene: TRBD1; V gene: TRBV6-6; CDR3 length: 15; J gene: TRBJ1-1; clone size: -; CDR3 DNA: TGTGCCAGCAGGAGACAGGGCGGAGGAAACACTGAAGCTTTCTTT; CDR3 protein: CASRRQGGGNTEAFF
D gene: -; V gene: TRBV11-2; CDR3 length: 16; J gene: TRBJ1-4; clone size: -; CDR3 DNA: TGTGCCAGCAGCTTAGGTCCGGTATCAACTAATGAAAAACTGTTTTTT; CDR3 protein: CASSLGPVSTNEKLFF
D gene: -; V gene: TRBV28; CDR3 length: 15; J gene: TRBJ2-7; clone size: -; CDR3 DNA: TGTGCCAGCAGTTATGGGGGGGGCAGACTCTACGAGCAGTACTTC; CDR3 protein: CASSYGGGRLYEQYF
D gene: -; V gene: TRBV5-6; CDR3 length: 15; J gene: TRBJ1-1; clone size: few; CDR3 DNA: TGTGCCAGCAGTTACCTAGGTCAGGGCCGCACTGAAGCTTTCTTT; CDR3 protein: CASSYLGQGRTEAFF
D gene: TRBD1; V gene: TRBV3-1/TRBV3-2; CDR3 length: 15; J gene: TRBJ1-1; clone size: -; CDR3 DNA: TGTGCCAGCAGCCAACACAGGGGGCCGAACACTGAAGCTTTCTTT; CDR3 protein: CASSQHRGPNTEAFF